One sample yielded the 32 T cell receptor beta chains listed below, sequenced in a study of CD8+CD57+ T cells in acquired aplastic anemia. Profiling that covered TCR beta VDJ and CDR3 relied on genomic DNA as its template. MiXCR, applied by TCRdb to the reads, yields one record per CDR3 protein. Among approximately 65,000 distinct CDR3 sequences listed, less than 65% were seen once. Sequencing was done on a sample of sorted CD4+, CD8+, or CD8+CD57+ T cells (not recorded which) from PBMCs. The receptors come from a human donor in good health, serving as a control.

This chain uses TRBV19 with TRBJ2-7; TRBD1 is a possible D gene (6 bases). Trimming left V 11 bases short and J 6 bases short, with 14 bases between. The CDR3 totals 11 residues. Germline CDR1 reads LNHDA; CDR2 reads SQIVND (reference sequence). CDR3 nucleotides: TGTGCCGCTAGGGGGTACAGCGAGCAGTACTTC. Its protein is CAARGYSEQYF. The full variable domain, with the rest looked up from reference TRBV19 and TRBJ2-7, is DGGITQSPKYLFRKEGQNVTLSCEQNLNHDAMYWYRQDPGQGLRLIYYSQIVNDFQKGDIAEGYSVSREKKESFPLTVTSAQKNPTAFYLCAARGYSEQYFGPGTRLTVT.

The chain has TRBV7-2 and TRBJ2-6; 9 bases match TRBD2. In germline, CDR1 is SGHTA, CDR2 FQGNSA. With V trimmed by 3 bases and J by 9 bases, 6 bases remained unmatched. This CDR3 contains 15 residues. CDR3 protein: CASSFGSGRINVLTF. The CDR3 DNA reads as TGTGCCAGCAGCTTTGGGAGCGGGAGGATCAACGTCCTGACTTTC. Full variable domain (missing parts from reference TRBV7-2 and TRBJ2-6): GAGVSQSPSNKVTEKGKDVELRCDPISGHTALYWYRQSLGQGLEFLIYFQGNSAPDKSGLPSDRFSAERTGGSVSTLTIQRTQQEDSAVYLCASSFGSGRINVLTFGAGSRLTVL.

This rearrangement joins TRBV9 to TRBJ2-1; no definite D call. This CDR3 region has 14 residues. Deletions cut 4 bases from V and 3 bases from J, with 11 bases between. Germline values: CDR1 SGDLS, CDR2 YYNGEE. CDR3 bases: TGTGCCAGCAGCTCGGGTGGGATCTACAATGAGCAGTTCTTC. The encoded protein is CASSSGGIYNEQFF.

J is TRBJ2-5 and V is TRBV2; TRBD2 aligns across 8 bases. CDR3 length equals 14 residues. V trimming: 2 bases; J trimming: 4 bases; junction bases outside the gene matches: 3. CDR1 is SNHLY and CDR2 is FYNNEI in the germline V gene. CDR3 loop: CASSEPRGVETQYF. CDR3 coding DNA: TGTGCCAGCAGTGAACCGCGGGGGGTAGAGACCCAGTACTTC.

This chain connects TRBV24-1 to TRBJ1-1, with 7 bases identical to TRBD1. The length of the CDR3 is 14 residues. Germline V gives CDR1 KGHDR, CDR2 SFDVKD. V was clipped by 7 bases and J by 3 bases; unmatched bases: 7. Here the CDR3 DNA reads TGTGCCACCAGCCCGGGACAGAGGCACACTGAAGCTTTCTTT. Residues: CATSPGQRHTEAFF.

This clonotype is a singleton in its sample. This rearrangement joins TRBV6-1 to TRBJ1-3; 7 nucleotides match TRBD1. The CDR3 is 15 amino acids. V gave up 6 bases and J gave up 1 base; unmatched junction bases: 6. The germline V gene has CDR1 MNHNS and CDR2 SASEGT. Here the CDR3 DNA reads TGTGCCAGCAGAGTTTCGGGACAGTCTGGAAACACCATATATTTT. Residues: CASRVSGQSGNTIYF.

This clonotype appeared a few times. This chain joins TRBV30 and TRBJ2-2; D possibly corresponds to TRBD1 (6 bases). With 3 bases removed from V and 2 bases from J, the gap between germline ends came to 16 bases. Germline V gene lookup returns CDR1 GTSNPN and CDR2 SVGIG (reference sequence). CDR3 size: 16 residues. The chain's CDR3 is CAWSPSRTVNTGELFF. The CDR3 coding sequence is TGTGCCTGGAGCCCCTCGAGGACAGTCAACACCGGGGAGCTGTTTTTT.

The gene calls are TRBV19 and TRBJ2-7; 7 bases line up with TRBD1. Germline V gene data show CDR1 as LNHDA and CDR2 as SQIVND (reference sequence). J was trimmed by 2 bases and V by 7 bases; bases with no gene match: 11. This CDR3 is 15 amino acids long. In DNA, the CDR3 is TGTGCCAGTACCCCGACTCGGGACAGCACCTACGAGCAGTACTTC. Its translation: CASTPTRDSTYEQYF. The full variable domain, its missing parts supplied by reference TRBV19 and TRBJ2-7, is DGGITQSPKYLFRKEGQNVTLSCEQNLNHDAMYWYRQDPGQGLRLIYYSQIVNDFQKGDIAEGYSVSREKKESFPLTVTSAQKNPTAFYLCASTPTRDSTYEQYFGPGTRLTVT.

In this sample, this clonotype turned up many times. This chain uses TRBV4-1 with TRBJ2-3; TRBD2 aligns across 7 bases. V shed 0 bases and J 8 bases; nucleotides not matched to a gene: 8. The CDR3 contains 15 residues. Germline CDR1 and CDR2: MGHRA and YSYEKL. The DNA for the CDR3 is TGCGCCAGCAGCCAAGATGGAGCCAGCGGGATTACGCAGTATTTT. Translated: CASSQDGASGITQYF.

This clonotype occurred many times. J is TRBJ2-1 and V is TRBV5-1, with D maybe TRBD2 (5 bases). Germline CDR1 and CDR2: SGHRS and YFSETQ. The CDR3 is made up of 16 amino acids. Between the trimmed V and J ends, which lost 0 bases and 8 bases, there was a span of 18 bases. The CDR3 here is CASSLASGLRVHEQFF. For the CDR3, the DNA is TGCGCCAGCAGCTTGGCCTCGGGGTTGAGGGTCCATGAGCAGTTCTTC.

The CDR3 region has the DNA TGTGCCAGCAGCCGACTAGCGGGACCCACCTACAATGAGCAGTTCTTC. This encodes CASSRLAGPTYNEQFF. V is TRBV11-1 and J is TRBJ2-1; TRBD2 aligns across 11 bases. The germline V gene encodes CDR1 SGHAT and CDR2 FQDESV (reference sequence). The J segment lost 2 bases and the V segment lost 5 bases, leaving 5 bases of the junction unmatched. The length of the CDR3 is 16 residues.

This rearrangement joins TRBV25-1 to TRBJ2-1, with 8 bases identical to TRBD2. The CDR3 has 12 residues. Germline CDR1 reads MGHDK; CDR2 reads SYGVNS. Trimming removed 8 bases from V and 6 bases from J; junction bases left unmatched: 3. The CDR3 nucleotides are TGTGCCAGCCGGGGGGGTATCAATGAGCAGTTCTTC. Its protein is CASRGGINEQFF.

V usage is TRBV7-9 and J usage is TRBJ2-2, with 7 bases fitting TRBD1. Trimming cost V 6 bases and J 7 bases; bases outside gene matches: 5. Germline lookup yields CDR1 SEHNR and CDR2 FQNEAQ (reference sequence). The CDR3 length is 13 residues. The CDR3 loop is CASRPWTGGELFF. DNA of the CDR3: TGTGCCAGCAGACCCTGGACAGGCGGGGAGCTGTTTTTT.

This clonotype was counted ten times or more. V usage is TRBV20-1 and J usage is TRBJ1-5; D is unresolved. The CDR3 has 15 amino acids. V shed 0 bases and J shed 1 base, with 10 bases lying between them. CDR1 and CDR2 (germline): DFQATT, SNEGSKA (reference sequence). CDR3 loop: CSARDFKPSNQPQHF. For the CDR3, the DNA is TGCAGTGCTAGAGATTTTAAGCCCAGCAATCAGCCCCAGCATTTT.

The rearrangement joins TRBV11-3 to TRBJ2-7, with D unclear. The V gene lost 6 bases and the J gene lost 3 bases, with 18 bases spanning the gap. From germline, CDR1 is SGHNT and CDR2 YENEEA. CDR3 length: 15 amino acids. This CDR3 is CASSKDATLGYEQYF. Written as DNA, the CDR3 is TGTGCCAGCAGTAAAGATGCGACATTAGGCTACGAGCAGTACTTC.

This rearrangement joins TRBV10-3 to TRBJ2-5; D not resolved. The J call may be in error: the DNA end matches TRBJ2-7 better. This CDR3 has 12 residues. Germline V lookup: CDR1 ENHRY, CDR2 SYGVKD. In DNA form, the CDR3 reads TGTGCCATCAGTGCCCACCCCTACGAGCAGTACTTC. Amino acid sequence: CAISAHPYEQYF.

This clonotype was seen repeatedly, ten times or more. The rearrangement joins TRBV20-1 to TRBJ2-7; D might be TRBD2 (6 bases). CDR1 and CDR2 from the germline V gene are DFQATT and SNEGSKA (reference sequence). Between the trimmed V and J ends, which lost 6 bases and 6 bases, there was a span of 18 bases. This CDR3 is built from 13 residues. CDR3 protein: CSAILRGRPEQYF. DNA of the CDR3: TGCAGTGCAATCCTACGTGGGAGGCCCGAGCAGTACTTC.

DNA for the CDR3: TGCGCCAGCAGCTTATTCGCAGCGGTTGGGGGCACTGAAGCTTTCTTT. Translated, it gives CASSLFAAVGGTEAFF. This chain joins TRBV5-1 and TRBJ1-1, with a possible D match to TRBD1 (5 bases). The CDR3 totals 16 residues. With 2 bases removed from V and 4 bases from J, the gap between germline ends came to 18 bases. Germline V lookup: CDR1 SGHRS, CDR2 YFSETQ. Supplemented by reference TRBV5-1 and TRBJ1-1, the full variable domain reads KAGVTQTPRYLIKTRGQQVTLSCSPISGHRSVSWYQQTPGQGLQFLFEYFSETQRNKGNFPGRFSGRQFSNSRSEMNVSTLELGDSALYLCASSLFAAVGGTEAFFGQGTRLTVV.

This clonotype was counted at least ten times. This chain links TRBV7-9 with TRBJ1-6; 9 bases match TRBD1. Trimming removed 3 bases from V and 7 bases from J; junction bases left unmatched: 1. Per the germline V gene, CDR1 is SEHNR and CDR2 is FQNEAQ (reference sequence). The CDR3 length is 14 residues. The CDR3 DNA reads TGTGCCAGCAGCTTGGACAGGGGCAATTCACCCCTCCACTTT. Translation: CASSLDRGNSPLHF.

The genes are TRBV11-2 and TRBJ2-7; the match to TRBD2 covers 9 bases. The ends lost 6 bases at V and 3 bases at J; junction bases unmatched: 12. Germline values: CDR1 SGHAT, CDR2 FQNNGV. This CDR3 region has 16 residues. The chain's CDR3 is CASSRKSVSGSYEQYF. CDR3 DNA: TGTGCCAGCAGTCGCAAATCTGTTAGCGGGAGCTACGAGCAGTACTTC.

This clonotype showed up many times. This chain joins TRBV7-9 and TRBJ1-2; maybe TRBD1 (6 bases). This CDR3 region has 15 residues. Germline V gene lookup returns CDR1 SEHNR and CDR2 FQNEAQ (reference sequence). V lost 0 bases and J 1 base, leaving 9 bases between the germline ends. CDR3 protein: CASSLAGGGNYGYTF. DNA of the CDR3: TGTGCCAGCAGCTTAGCTGGAGGGGGTAACTATGGCTACACCTTC.

This rearrangement joins TRBV28 to TRBJ1-1; 8 bases map to TRBD1. The CDR3 is made up of 17 amino acids. J lost 6 bases, V lost 4 bases, and 16 bases had no gene match. From germline, CDR1 is MDHEN and CDR2 SYDVKM. This CDR3 is CASSSPKTAGGMSEAFF. The CDR3 DNA reads TGTGCCAGCAGTTCCCCCAAGACGGCAGGGGGCATGTCTGAAGCTTTCTTT.

This clonotype was detected only once. The rearrangement uses TRBV24-1 and TRBJ2-5; tentative D call: TRBD2 (5 bases). This CDR3 has 16 amino acids. Germline V gives CDR1 KGHDR, CDR2 SFDVKD. Trimming shortened V by 3 bases and J by 5 bases, and 18 bases separated the two germline ends. The CDR3 DNA is TGTGCCACCAGTGATGCTACCGGGATAAACGGGGAGACCCAGTACTTC. Encoded protein: CATSDATGINGETQYF.

In its sample, this clonotype was seen many times. The chain joins TRBV12-3 or TRBV12-4 to TRBJ2-1, with 11 bases matching TRBD2. The CDR3 is made up of 19 amino acids. Losses at the gene ends were 6 bases for V and 1 base for J; bases not matched to a gene: 14. CDR3 protein: CASRRETSGKGKSYNEQFF. The CDR3 bases are TGTGCCAGCAGGAGGGAGACTAGCGGGAAGGGGAAGTCCTACAATGAGCAGTTCTTC.

With respect to this clonotype: Germline and junction disagree at one end, which may indicate a read error. The chain recombines TRBV2 with TRBJ1-6; no clear D. CDR3 length: 8 residues. Germline assignment: CDR1 SNHLY and CDR2 FYNNEI. The CDR3: CASSATSW. CDR3 sequence (DNA): TGTGCCAGCAGTGCGACTAGCTGG.

In this sample, this clonotype turned up many times. The chain is built from TRBV6-5 and TRBJ2-7; the D is unclear. CDR3 length equals 14 residues. V lost 3 bases to trimming and J lost 0 bases, with 9 bases between them. Germline lookup yields CDR1 MNHEY and CDR2 SVGAGI. The chain's CDR3 is CASSYLSRSYEQYF. The CDR3, as DNA: TGTGCCAGCAGTTATTTGTCTCGCTCCTACGAGCAGTACTTC.

J is TRBJ2-7 and V is TRBV15; 7 nucleotides match TRBD1. The V gene's germline CDR1 is LNHNV and CDR2 YYDKDF (reference sequence). The length of the CDR3 is 16 residues. V shed 2 bases and J 3 bases; nucleotides not matched to a gene: 10. CDR3 in DNA: TGTGCCACCAGCAGAACCTCCCCGACAGGGAACTACGAGCAGTACTTC. It codes for CATSRTSPTGNYEQYF.

Ten or more counts support this clonotype. The chain's CDR3 is CASNHPLRALDTDTQYF. In DNA form, the CDR3 reads TGCGCCAGCAACCATCCCCTCAGGGCCCTTGACACAGATACGCAGTATTTT. The chain employs TRBV4-1 and TRBJ2-3; weak D call: TRBD1 (5 bases). The CDR3 totals 17 residues. Germline CDR1 is MGHRA and CDR2 is YSYEKL. Trimming stripped 7 bases from V and 2 bases from J, with 22 bases between.

The J gene is TRBJ2-7, the V gene TRBV24-1; 9 bases line up with TRBD1. The CDR3 has 13 residues. In germline, CDR1 is KGHDR, CDR2 SFDVKD. Losses at the gene ends were 7 bases for V and 3 bases for J; bases not matched to a gene: 3. The CDR3 DNA follows: TGTGCCACCAGACGGGACAGGGTCTACGAGCAGTACTTC. As protein: CATRRDRVYEQYF.

The chain has TRBV2 and TRBJ2-7; D perhaps matches TRBD2 (5 bases). Germline-derived CDR1 and CDR2 are SNHLY and FYNNEI. Trimming took off 2 bases at V and 2 bases at J, with 10 bases between the two ends. This CDR3 is 14 amino acids long. The CDR3 here is CASSEPGSPYEQYF. DNA for the CDR3: TGTGCCAGCAGTGAACCGGGAAGTCCCTACGAGCAGTACTTC.

The CDR3 DNA is TGTGCCAGCAGCACCCTTCGGGGGCGCGAGCAGTACTTC. Protein sequence: CASSTLRGREQYF. V is TRBV2 and J is TRBJ2-7, with D possibly called TRBD1 or TRBD2 (6 bases each). Looked up from germline, CDR1 is SNHLY and CDR2 is FYNNEI. The CDR3 contains 13 residues. The germline V and J ends were trimmed by 6 bases and 6 bases, with 15 bases remaining between them.

This clonotype was seen repeatedly, ten times or more. The chain combines TRBV18 with TRBJ2-7; 13 nucleotides align to TRBD2. Germline loops: CDR1 KGHSH, CDR2 LQKENI. The V and J ends lost 3 bases and 6 bases, in that order; junction bases with no gene match: 5. CDR3 length: 15 amino acids. CDR3 sequence: CASSPRTSGRREQYF. CDR3 sequence (DNA): TGTGCCAGCTCACCCCGGACTAGCGGGAGACGCGAGCAGTACTTC.